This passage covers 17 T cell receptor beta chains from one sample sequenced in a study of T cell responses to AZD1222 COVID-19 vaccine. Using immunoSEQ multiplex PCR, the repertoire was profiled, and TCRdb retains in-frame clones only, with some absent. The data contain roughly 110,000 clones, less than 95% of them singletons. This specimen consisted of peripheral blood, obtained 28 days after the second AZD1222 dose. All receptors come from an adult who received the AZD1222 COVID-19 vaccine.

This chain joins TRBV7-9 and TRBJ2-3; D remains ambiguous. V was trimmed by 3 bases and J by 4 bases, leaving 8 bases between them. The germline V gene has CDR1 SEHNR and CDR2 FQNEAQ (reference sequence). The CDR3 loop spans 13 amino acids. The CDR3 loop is CASSFDQADTQYF. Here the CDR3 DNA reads TGTGCCAGCAGCTTCGATCAGGCAGATACGCAGTATTTT.

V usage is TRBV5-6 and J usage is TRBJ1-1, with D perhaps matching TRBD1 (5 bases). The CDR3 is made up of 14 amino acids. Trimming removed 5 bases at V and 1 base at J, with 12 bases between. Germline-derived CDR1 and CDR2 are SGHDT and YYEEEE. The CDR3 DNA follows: TGTGCCAGCAGTGGCTGGGGGAGGAACACTGAAGCTTTCTTT. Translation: CASSGWGRNTEAFF.

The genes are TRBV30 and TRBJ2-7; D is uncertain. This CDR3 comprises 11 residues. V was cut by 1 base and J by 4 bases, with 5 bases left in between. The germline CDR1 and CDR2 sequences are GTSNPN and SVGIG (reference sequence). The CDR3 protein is CAWSDGYEQYF. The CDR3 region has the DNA TGTGCCTGGAGTGACGGGTACGAGCAGTACTTC.

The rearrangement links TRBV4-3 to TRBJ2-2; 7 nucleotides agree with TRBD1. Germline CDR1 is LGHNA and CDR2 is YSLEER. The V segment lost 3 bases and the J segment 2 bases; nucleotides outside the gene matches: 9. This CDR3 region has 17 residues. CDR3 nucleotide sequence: TGCGCCAGCAGCCAGTCTCCCAGGGGGTCCAACACCGGGGAGCTGTTTTTT. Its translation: CASSQSPRGSNTGELFF.

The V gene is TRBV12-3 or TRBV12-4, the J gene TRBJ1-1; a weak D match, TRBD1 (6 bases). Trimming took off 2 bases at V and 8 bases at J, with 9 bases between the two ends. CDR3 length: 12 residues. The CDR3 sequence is CASSLRQGEAFF. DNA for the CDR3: TGTGCCAGCAGTTTAAGGCAGGGGGAAGCTTTCTTT.

CDR3 sequence: CASSLQGQASGANVLTF. The CDR3 region has the DNA TGCGCCAGCAGCTTGCAAGGACAGGCCTCTGGGGCCAACGTCCTGACTTTC. J is TRBJ2-6 and V is TRBV5-1; 7 nucleotides match TRBD1. The CDR3 extends over 17 amino acids. V gave up 1 base and J gave up 0 bases; unmatched junction bases: 4. The germline V gene has CDR1 SGHRS and CDR2 YFSETQ.

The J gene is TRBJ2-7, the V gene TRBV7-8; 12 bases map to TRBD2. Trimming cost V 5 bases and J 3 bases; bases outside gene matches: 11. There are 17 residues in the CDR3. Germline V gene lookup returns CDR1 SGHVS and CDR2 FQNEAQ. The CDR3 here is CASSGRTSGETGYEQYF. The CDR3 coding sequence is TGTGCCAGCAGCGGGAGGACTAGCGGGGAAACAGGCTACGAGCAGTACTTC.

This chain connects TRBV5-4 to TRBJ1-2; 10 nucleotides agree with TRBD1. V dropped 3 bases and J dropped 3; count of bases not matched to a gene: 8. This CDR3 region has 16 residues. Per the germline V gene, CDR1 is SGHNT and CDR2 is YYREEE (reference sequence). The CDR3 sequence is CASSSPGQGSDYGYTF. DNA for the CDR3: TGTGCCAGCAGCTCCCCGGGACAGGGGTCGGACTATGGCTACACCTTC.

This CDR3 is CASKVNRGNNQPQHF. Written as DNA, the CDR3 is TGTGCCAGCAAAGTCAACAGGGGCAACAATCAGCCCCAGCATTTT. The chain combines TRBV2 with TRBJ1-5; 7 bases are shared with TRBD1. The V and J ends lost 7 bases and 3 bases, in that order; junction bases with no gene match: 9. This CDR3 is built from 15 residues. Germline V lookup: CDR1 SNHLY, CDR2 FYNNEI.

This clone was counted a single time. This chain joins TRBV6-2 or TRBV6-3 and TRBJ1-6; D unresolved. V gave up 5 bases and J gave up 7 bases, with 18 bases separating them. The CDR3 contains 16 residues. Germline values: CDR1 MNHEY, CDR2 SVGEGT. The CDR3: CASSSLIPSENSPLHF. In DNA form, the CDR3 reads TGTGCCAGCAGTAGCCTTATTCCGTCGGAGAATTCACCCCTCCACTTT.

The CDR3 DNA reads as TGCAGCGTTGGGCCGACAGTTACGGCGAAGACCCAGTACTTC. Its translation: CSVGPTVTAKTQYF. The chain is built from TRBV29-1 and TRBJ2-5; a possible D gene is TRBD1 (5 bases). V lost 4 bases, J lost 6 bases, and 18 bases lay in between. The CDR3 extends over 14 amino acids. Germline V gene lookup returns CDR1 SQVTM and CDR2 ANQGSEA. Complete variable domain (other parts from reference TRBV29-1 and TRBJ2-5): SAVISQKPSRDICQRGTSLTIQCQVDSQVTMMFWYRQQPGQSLTLIATANQGSEATYESGFVIDKFPISRPNLTFSTLTVSNMSPEDSSIYLCSVGPTVTAKTQYFGPGTRLLVL.

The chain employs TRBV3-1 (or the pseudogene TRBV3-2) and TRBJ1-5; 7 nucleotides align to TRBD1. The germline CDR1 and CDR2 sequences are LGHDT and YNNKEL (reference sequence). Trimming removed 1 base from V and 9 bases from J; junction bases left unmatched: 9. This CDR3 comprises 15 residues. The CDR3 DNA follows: TGTGCCAGCAGCCAAGGGACAGGTTTATTCTTGCCCCAGCATTTT. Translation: CASSQGTGLFLPQHF.

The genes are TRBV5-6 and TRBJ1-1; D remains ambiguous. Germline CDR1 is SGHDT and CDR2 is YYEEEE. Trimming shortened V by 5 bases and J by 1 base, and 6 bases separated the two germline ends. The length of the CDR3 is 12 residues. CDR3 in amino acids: CASRTGNTEAFF. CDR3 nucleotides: TGTGCCAGCAGGACGGGGAACACTGAAGCTTTCTTT.

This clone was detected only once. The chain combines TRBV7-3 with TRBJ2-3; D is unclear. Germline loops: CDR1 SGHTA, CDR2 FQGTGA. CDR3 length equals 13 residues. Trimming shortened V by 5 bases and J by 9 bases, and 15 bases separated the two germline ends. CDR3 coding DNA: TGTGCCAGCAGCCCCCCATTGGGTGAAACGCAGTATTTT. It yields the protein CASSPPLGETQYF.

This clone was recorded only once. The chain's CDR3 is CASSQEGRETQYF. CDR3 bases: TGCGCCAGCAGCCAAGAGGGGAGGGAGACCCAGTACTTC. The gene calls are TRBV4-3 and TRBJ2-5; a weak D match, TRBD2 (6 bases). The CDR3 has 13 amino acids. Germline lookup yields CDR1 LGHNA and CDR2 YSLEER. With 0 bases removed from V and 5 bases from J, the gap between germline ends came to 7 bases.

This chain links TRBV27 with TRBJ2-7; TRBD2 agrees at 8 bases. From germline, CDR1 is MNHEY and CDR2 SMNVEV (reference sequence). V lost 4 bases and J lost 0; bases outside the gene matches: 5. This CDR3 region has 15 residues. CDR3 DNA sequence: TGTGCCAGCAGTTCGCCGGGAGGGAGCTCCTACGAGCAGTACTTC. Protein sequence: CASSSPGGSSYEQYF.

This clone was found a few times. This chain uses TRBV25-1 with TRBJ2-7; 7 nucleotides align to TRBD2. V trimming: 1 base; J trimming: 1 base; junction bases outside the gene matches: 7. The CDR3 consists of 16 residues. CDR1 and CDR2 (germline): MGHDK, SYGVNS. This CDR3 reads CASSESDSGPSYEQYF. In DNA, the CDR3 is TGTGCCAGCAGTGAATCGGATAGCGGGCCTTCCTACGAGCAGTACTTC.